The 18 T cell receptor beta chains given below trace back to one sample, sequenced in a study of beta chain features in type 1 diabetes. Sequenced material consisted of expressed TCRB transcripts (all of the isolated RNA was reverse transcribed). This table comes from immunoSEQ multiplex PCR, and its TCRdb copy is limited to in-frame clones, with some not included. The sample lists 810,000 or so clones; roughly 15% were seen once. Specimen: naive CD4+ T cells from blood. The origin of the receptors is a woman under 30 in good health.

The chain has TRBV7-3 and TRBJ2-1; 8 nucleotides match TRBD1. J gave up 14 bases and V 3 bases, and 3 bases lay outside the gene matches. Germline V gives CDR1 SGHTA, CDR2 FQGTGA. This CDR3 has 11 amino acids. CDR3 bases: TGTGCCAGCAGCTTCTACAGGGGGAAGTTCTTC. Translating it yields CASSFYRGKFF.

Only a few counts were recorded for this clone. The J gene is TRBJ2-3, the V gene TRBV9; 11 bases agree with TRBD2. The CDR3 has 16 amino acids. Germline V gives CDR1 SGDLS, CDR2 YYNGEE. The trim removed 4 bases at V and 3 bases at J, leaving 7 bases unmatched. The chain's CDR3 is CASSPGTSGYTDTQYF. The CDR3 coding sequence is TGTGCCAGCAGCCCTGGGACTAGCGGATATACAGATACGCAGTATTTT.

The chain combines TRBV4-3 with TRBJ2-3; a possible D gene is TRBD2 (6 bases). V was cut by 0 bases and J by 0 bases, with 19 bases left in between. The germline gives CDR1 LGHNA, CDR2 YSLEER. The CDR3 consists of 19 residues. CDR3 nucleotides: TGCGCCAGCAGCCAAGACCCGTTGTTGGCGGGGCGGAGCACAGATACGCAGTATTTT. Encoded protein: CASSQDPLLAGRSTDTQYF.

The chain links TRBV10-3 to TRBJ2-2, with a weak D call TRBD2 (5 bases). CDR1 is ENHRY and CDR2 is SYGVKD in the germline V gene. There are 13 residues in the CDR3. The V gene lost 6 bases and the J gene lost 4 bases, with 9 bases spanning the gap. CDR3 DNA: TGTGCCATCAGAGAGGGAAGCACCGGGGAGCTGTTTTTT. It encodes CAIREGSTGELFF.

This clone was counted only a few times. Other DNA variants within this sample encode the same CDR3. The V and J genes are TRBV6-1 and TRBJ2-1, with 7 nucleotides matching TRBD1. J lost 3 bases, V lost 7 bases, and 3 bases had no gene match. Germline CDR1 reads MNHNS; CDR2 reads SASEGT. The CDR3 is 13 residues long. CDR3 nucleotide sequence: TGTGCCAGCACTCGGGACAGCTACAATGAGCAGTTCTTC. Its translation is CASTRDSYNEQFF.

The chain recombines TRBV18 with TRBJ2-7; no reliable D call. The V gene lost 3 bases and the J gene lost 2 bases, with 5 bases spanning the gap. Germline values: CDR1 KGHSH, CDR2 LQKENI. The CDR3 extends over 12 amino acids. CDR3 in DNA: TGTGCCAGCTCACCTGCCGCCTACGAGCAGTACTTC. Translated: CASSPAAYEQYF.

The chain carries TRBV11-2 and TRBJ2-7; 7 bases agree with TRBD2. Germline V gene lookup returns CDR1 SGHAT and CDR2 FQNNGV. The CDR3 has 14 amino acids. V shed 5 bases and J 2 bases; nucleotides not matched to a gene: 6. The CDR3 DNA reads as TGTGCCAGCAGCATACGGGAGGACGCCTACGAGCAGTACTTC. It specifies CASSIREDAYEQYF.

The genes are TRBV25-1 and TRBJ1-3; 9 nucleotides align to TRBD1. The CDR3 extends over 14 amino acids. Germline trimming cut 6 bases from V and 4 bases from J; bases unmatched to any gene: 4. CDR1 is MGHDK, CDR2 SYGVNS, per germline. The CDR3 is CASSLTGGGNTIYF. CDR3 sequence (DNA): TGTGCCAGCAGCTTGACAGGGGGGGGAAACACCATATATTTT.

This clone was detected a few times. This chain joins TRBV14 and TRBJ2-5; D is unclear. Deletions cut 2 bases from V and 0 bases from J, with 22 bases between. The CDR3 spans 19 residues. Per germline, CDR1 SGHDN and CDR2 FVKESK. CDR3 amino acids: CASSQFRLKSDGDQETQYF. CDR3 sequence (DNA): TGTGCCAGCAGCCAATTCAGGCTTAAGTCGGATGGAGACCAAGAGACCCAGTACTTC. The complete variable domain, with remaining parts taken from reference TRBV14 and TRBJ2-5, reads EAGVTQFPSHSVIEKGQTVTLRCDPISGHDNLYWYRRVMGKEIKFLLHFVKESKQDESGMPNNRFLAERTGGTYSTLKVQPAELEDSGVYFCASSQFRLKSDGDQETQYFGPGTRLLVL.

This clone was observed a few times. The V call is TRBV28, the J call TRBJ2-3; the D gene could be TRBD1 or TRBD2 (5 bases each). The germline CDR1 and CDR2 sequences are MDHEN and SYDVKM. Trimming cost V 5 bases and J 7 bases, with 16 bases left between them. The CDR3 is 14 residues long. The DNA for the CDR3 is TGTGCCAGCAGTCTGTCCGGGACCTCGCATACGCAGTATTTT. Translation gives CASSLSGTSHTQYF.

A few counts support this clone. The chain carries TRBV5-5 and TRBJ1-4; no definite D call. Trimming pared 6 bases from V and 7 bases from J, leaving 13 bases between. The germline V gene has CDR1 SGHKS and CDR2 YYEKEE (reference sequence). The CDR3 extends over 13 amino acids. This chain's CDR3 is CASTAARLEKLFF. DNA for the CDR3: TGTGCCAGCACCGCTGCAAGGCTTGAAAAACTGTTTTTT. Filled out from reference TRBV5-5 and TRBJ1-4, the complete variable domain reads DAGVTQSPTHLIKTRGQQVTLRCSPISGHKSVSWYQQVLGQGPQFIFQYYEKEERGRGNFPDRFSARQFPNYSSELNVNALLLGDSALYLCASTAARLEKLFFGSGTQLSVL.

The chain carries TRBV7-9 and TRBJ1-1; D gene unclear. With 8 bases removed from V and 5 bases from J, the gap between germline ends came to 9 bases. The length of the CDR3 is 11 residues. The germline gives CDR1 SEHNR, CDR2 FQNEAQ (reference sequence). CDR3 in DNA: TGTGCCAGCGGATCGGAGACTGAAGCTTTCTTT. Translated, it gives CASGSETEAFF.

This clone came up a few times. CDR3 sequence: CASSLEFSTDTQYF. CDR3 DNA sequence: TGTGCCAGCAGCTTAGAGTTTAGCACAGATACGCAGTATTTT. The chain employs TRBV7-2 and TRBJ2-3; no clear D. Germline loops: CDR1 SGHTA, CDR2 FQGNSA. V was clipped by 1 base and J by 0 bases, with 5 bases between them. The CDR3 is 14 residues long. The whole variable domain, filled in from reference TRBV7-2 and TRBJ2-3, reads GAGVSQSPSNKVTEKGKDVELRCDPISGHTALYWYRQSLGQGLEFLIYFQGNSAPDKSGLPSDRFSAERTGGSVSTLTIQRTQQEDSAVYLCASSLEFSTDTQYFGPGTRLTVL.

This clone was seen a few times. Without the conserved terminal phenylalanine or tryptophan, this CDR3 likely stems from a read error. The DNA is left out, because the CDR3 cannot be placed on it with certainty; the CDR3 is given as TCRdb lists it. The chain couples TRBV20-1 to TRBJ2-4; the D segment call TRBD1 is taken from the table without a DNA check. The CDR3 has 11 residues if both end residues are counted. Germline values: CDR1 DFQATT, CDR2 SNEGSKA (reference sequence). CDR3 in amino acids: CSARGDRGLMS.

This clone was counted between two and nine times. The chain joins TRBV7-2 to TRBJ2-7; TRBD1 might be the D (5 bases). This CDR3 contains 14 residues. Germline V gives CDR1 SGHTA, CDR2 FQGNSA. V dropped 0 bases and J dropped 5 bases, with 11 bases sitting between them. CDR3 loop: CASSLAQGPHEQYF. CDR3 DNA: TGTGCCAGCAGCTTAGCGCAGGGTCCCCACGAGCAGTACTTC.

V usage is TRBV6-5 and J usage is TRBJ2-4; D perhaps matches TRBD1 (6 bases). The CDR3 extends over 14 amino acids. The ends were cut back, 6 bases at V and 1 base at J, with 10 bases in the middle. The germline CDR1 and CDR2 sequences are MNHEY and SVGAGI. The CDR3 bases are TGTGCCAGCAGCCACAGGGCTGCCAAAAACATTCAGTACTTC. It codes for CASSHRAAKNIQYF.

The gene calls are TRBV7-2 and TRBJ2-5, with a possible D match to TRBD2 (5 bases). V was cut by 5 bases and J by 4 bases, with 14 bases left in between. Germline-derived CDR1 and CDR2 are SGHTA and FQGNSA. The CDR3 length is 14 residues. CDR3 nucleotides: TGTGCCAGCAGCATCACTAGATTACCAGAGACCCAGTACTTC. Its translation is CASSITRLPETQYF.

This clone came up once. The chain couples TRBV27 to TRBJ2-7; D possibly corresponds to TRBD1 (5 bases). CDR1 is MNHEY, CDR2 SMNVEV, per germline (reference sequence). The CDR3 totals 15 residues. Trimming removed 3 bases from V and 1 base from J, with 13 bases in between. The CDR3 spells CASSFGAGLSYEQYF. As DNA, the CDR3 is TGTGCCAGCAGTTTTGGCGCAGGGTTATCCTACGAGCAGTACTTC.